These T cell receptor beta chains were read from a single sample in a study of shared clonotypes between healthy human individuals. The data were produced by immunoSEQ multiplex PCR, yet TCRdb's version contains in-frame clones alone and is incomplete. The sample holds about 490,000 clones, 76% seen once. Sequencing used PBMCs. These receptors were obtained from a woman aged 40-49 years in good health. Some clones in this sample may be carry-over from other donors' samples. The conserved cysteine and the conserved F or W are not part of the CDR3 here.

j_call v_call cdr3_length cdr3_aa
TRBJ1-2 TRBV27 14 ASSPIHWGQKDGYT
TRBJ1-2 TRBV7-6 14 ASSPLLQGDHYGYT
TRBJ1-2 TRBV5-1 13 ASSLSGTQGVAYT
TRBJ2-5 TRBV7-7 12 ASSLALNGETQY
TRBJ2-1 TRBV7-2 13 ASSFFLGAYNEQF
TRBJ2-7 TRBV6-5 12 ASKVVGDGGEQY
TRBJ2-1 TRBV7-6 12 ASSLDGVGREQF
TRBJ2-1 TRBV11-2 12 ASTGGTLADEQF
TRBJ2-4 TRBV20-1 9 SARMSNIQY
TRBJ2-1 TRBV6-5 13 ASRLAGGSYNEQF
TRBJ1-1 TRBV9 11 ASSSIMNTEAF
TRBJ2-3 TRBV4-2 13 ASSQGPGTGGTQY
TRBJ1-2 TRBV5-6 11 ASSLQWINGYT
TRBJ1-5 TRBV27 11 ASSSGPNQPQH
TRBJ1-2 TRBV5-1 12 ASSLAVDLEGYT
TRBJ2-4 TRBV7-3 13 ASSPGLAGTKNVY
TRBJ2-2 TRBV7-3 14 ASSLMMSGSTGELF
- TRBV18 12 ASSPGTELYEQY
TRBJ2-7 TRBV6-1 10 ASSTRPYEQY
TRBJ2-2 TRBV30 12 AWSMTSDTGELF
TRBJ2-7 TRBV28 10 ASRGQGYEQY
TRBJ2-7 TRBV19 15 ASHGTSGSYGTYEQY
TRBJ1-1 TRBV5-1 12 ASSLAAGNTEAF
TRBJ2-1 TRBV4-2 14 ASSQAASGNYNEQF
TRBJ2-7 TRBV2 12 ASNLAGGNYEQY
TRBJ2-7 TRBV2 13 ASSEAHREVYEQY
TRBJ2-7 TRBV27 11 ASSSGTGIEQY
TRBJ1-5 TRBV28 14 ASRRNPGQANQPQH
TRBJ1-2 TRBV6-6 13 ASSYKASSRDGYT
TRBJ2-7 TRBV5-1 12 ASSPPDRFYEQY
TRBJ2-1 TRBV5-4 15 ASSSRSGRRSYNEQF
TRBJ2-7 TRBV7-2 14 ASSLPGGRDSYEQY
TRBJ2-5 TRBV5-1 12 ASRPGTTKETQY
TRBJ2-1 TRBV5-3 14 ARSLNTGGATVEQF
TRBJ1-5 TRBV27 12 ASSPRQGDQPQH
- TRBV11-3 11 ASSLGGVSEQY
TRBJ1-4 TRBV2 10 ASRPLLEKLF
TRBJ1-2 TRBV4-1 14 ASSHLGQGSHYGYT
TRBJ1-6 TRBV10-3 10 ASTGGEAPLH
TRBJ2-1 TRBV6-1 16 ASSEERDFLRVGNEQF
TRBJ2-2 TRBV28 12 ASSLVTGVEELF
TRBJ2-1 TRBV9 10 ASSVRGDEQF
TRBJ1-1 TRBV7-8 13 ASSWVRTGNTEAF
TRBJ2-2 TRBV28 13 ASRNSGSFAGELF
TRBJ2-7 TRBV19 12 ASSSTGELYEQY
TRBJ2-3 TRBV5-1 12 ASSLAQTTDTQY
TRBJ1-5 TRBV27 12 ASSFRGANQPQH
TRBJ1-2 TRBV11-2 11 ASSPPGRYGYT
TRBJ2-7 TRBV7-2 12 ASSLDGNSYEQY
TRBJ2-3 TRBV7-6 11 ASSLAPRDTQY